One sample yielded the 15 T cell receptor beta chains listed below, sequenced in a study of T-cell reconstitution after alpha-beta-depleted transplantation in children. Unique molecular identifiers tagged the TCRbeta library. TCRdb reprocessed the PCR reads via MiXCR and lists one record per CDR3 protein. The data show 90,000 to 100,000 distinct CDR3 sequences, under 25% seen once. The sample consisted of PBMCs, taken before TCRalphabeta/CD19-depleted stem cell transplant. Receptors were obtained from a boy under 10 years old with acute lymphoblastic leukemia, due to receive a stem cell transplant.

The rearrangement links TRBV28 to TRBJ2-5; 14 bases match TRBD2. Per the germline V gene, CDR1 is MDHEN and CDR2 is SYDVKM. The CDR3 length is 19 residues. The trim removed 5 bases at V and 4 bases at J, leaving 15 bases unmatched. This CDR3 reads CASSALGLAGDGGRETQYF. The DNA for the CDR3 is TGTGCCAGCAGTGCATTGGGACTAGCGGGAGACGGAGGTAGAGAGACCCAGTACTTC.

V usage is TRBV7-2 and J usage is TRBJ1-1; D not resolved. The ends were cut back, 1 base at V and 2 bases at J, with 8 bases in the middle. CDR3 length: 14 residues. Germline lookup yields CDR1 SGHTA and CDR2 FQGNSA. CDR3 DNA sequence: TGTGCCAGCAGCTTAGGGGCTGGTAACACTGAAGCTTTCTTT. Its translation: CASSLGAGNTEAFF.

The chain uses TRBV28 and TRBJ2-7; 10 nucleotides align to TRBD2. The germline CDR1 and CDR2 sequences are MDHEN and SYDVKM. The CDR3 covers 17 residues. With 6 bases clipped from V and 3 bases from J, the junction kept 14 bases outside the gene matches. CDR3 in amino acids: CASRVGLGLADLYEQYF. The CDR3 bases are TGTGCCAGCAGGGTTGGACTCGGACTAGCGGACCTCTACGAGCAGTACTTC.

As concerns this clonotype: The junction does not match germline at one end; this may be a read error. The CDR3 bases are TGTACCAGCAGGGTACTCGGGACTATCGTTAGCTCCTACAATGAGCAGTTCTTC. Translated, it gives CTSRVLGTIVSSYNEQFF. The genes are TRBV12-3 or TRBV12-4 and TRBJ2-1; 7 nucleotides agree with TRBD2. The CDR3 spans 18 residues.

The CDR3, as DNA: TGCAGCGTGGCGGGAGGTGGCTTCTATGGCTACACCTTC. Protein product: CSVAGGGFYGYTF. The rearrangement joins TRBV29-1 to TRBJ1-2; D is ambiguous. V lost 6 bases and J lost 4, with 15 bases in between. Germline CDR1 and CDR2: SQVTM and ANQGSEA. This CDR3 has 13 amino acids.

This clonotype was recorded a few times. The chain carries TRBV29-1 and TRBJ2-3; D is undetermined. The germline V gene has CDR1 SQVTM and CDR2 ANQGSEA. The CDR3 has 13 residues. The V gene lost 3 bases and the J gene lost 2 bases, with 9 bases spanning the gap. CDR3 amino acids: CSVDRSITDTQYF. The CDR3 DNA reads TGCAGCGTTGACAGGTCAATCACAGATACGCAGTATTTT.

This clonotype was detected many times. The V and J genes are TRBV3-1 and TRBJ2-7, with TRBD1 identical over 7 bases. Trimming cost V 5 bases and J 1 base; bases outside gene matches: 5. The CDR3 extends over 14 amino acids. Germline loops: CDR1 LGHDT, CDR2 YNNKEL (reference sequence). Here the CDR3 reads CASSGTETSYEQYF. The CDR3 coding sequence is TGTGCCAGCAGCGGGACAGAGACATCCTACGAGCAGTACTTC.

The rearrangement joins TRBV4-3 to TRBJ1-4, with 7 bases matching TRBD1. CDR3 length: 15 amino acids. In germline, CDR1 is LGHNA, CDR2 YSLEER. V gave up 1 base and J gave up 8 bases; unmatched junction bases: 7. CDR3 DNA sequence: TGCGCCAGCAGCCAAGGACAGGGAGAGAACGAAAAACTGTTTTTT. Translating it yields CASSQGQGENEKLFF.

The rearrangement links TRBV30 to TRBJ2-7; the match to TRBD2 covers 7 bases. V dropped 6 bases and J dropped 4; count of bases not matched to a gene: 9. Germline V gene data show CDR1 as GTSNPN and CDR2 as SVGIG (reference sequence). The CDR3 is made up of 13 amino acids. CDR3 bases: TGTGCCTGCAGCCGGGGGGAGTTTTACGAGCAGTACTTC. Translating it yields CACSRGEFYEQYF. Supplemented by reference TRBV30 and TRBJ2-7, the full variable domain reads SQTIHQWPATLVQPVGSPLSLECTVEGTSNPNLYWYRQAAGRGLQLLFYSVGIGQISSEVPQNLSASRPQDRQFILSSKKLLLSDSGFYLCACSRGEFYEQYFGPGTRLTVT.

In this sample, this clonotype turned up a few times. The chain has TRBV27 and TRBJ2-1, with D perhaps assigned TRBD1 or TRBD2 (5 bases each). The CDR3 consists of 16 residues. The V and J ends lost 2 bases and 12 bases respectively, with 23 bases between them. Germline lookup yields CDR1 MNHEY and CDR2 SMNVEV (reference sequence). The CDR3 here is CASSLRAGTPEVTQFF. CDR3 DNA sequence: TGTGCCAGCAGTTTAAGGGCCGGGACCCCGGAAGTAACGCAGTTCTTC.

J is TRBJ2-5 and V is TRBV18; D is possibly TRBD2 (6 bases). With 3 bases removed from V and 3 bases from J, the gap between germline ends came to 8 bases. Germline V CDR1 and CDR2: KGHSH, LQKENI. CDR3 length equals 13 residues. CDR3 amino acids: CASSPSGEETQYF. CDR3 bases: TGTGCCAGCTCACCTAGCGGTGAAGAGACCCAGTACTTC.

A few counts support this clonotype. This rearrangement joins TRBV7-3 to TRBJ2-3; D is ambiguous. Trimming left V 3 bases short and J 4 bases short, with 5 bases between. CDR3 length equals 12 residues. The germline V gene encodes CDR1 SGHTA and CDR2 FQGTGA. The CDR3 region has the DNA TGTGCCAGCAGCTTTTTGGCAGATACGCAGTATTTT. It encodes CASSFLADTQYF.

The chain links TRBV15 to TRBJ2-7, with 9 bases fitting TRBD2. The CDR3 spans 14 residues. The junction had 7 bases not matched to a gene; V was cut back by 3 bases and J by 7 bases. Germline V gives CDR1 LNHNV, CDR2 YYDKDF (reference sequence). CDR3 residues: CATSRTSGAGEQYF. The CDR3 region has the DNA TGTGCCACCAGCAGGACTAGCGGAGCGGGGGAGCAGTACTTC.

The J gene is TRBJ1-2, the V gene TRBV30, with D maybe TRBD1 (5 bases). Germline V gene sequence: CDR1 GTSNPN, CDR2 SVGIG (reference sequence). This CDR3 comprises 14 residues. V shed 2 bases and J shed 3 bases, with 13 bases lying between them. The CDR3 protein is CAWSIWGIDYGYTF. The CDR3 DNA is TGTGCCTGGAGTATTTGGGGGATCGACTATGGCTACACCTTC.

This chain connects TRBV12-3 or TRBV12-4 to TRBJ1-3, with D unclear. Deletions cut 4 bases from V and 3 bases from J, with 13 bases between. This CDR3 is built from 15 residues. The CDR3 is CASSSTGDLGNTIYF. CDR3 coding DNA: TGTGCCAGCAGTTCAACTGGCGACCTTGGAAACACCATATATTTT.